What follows describes a single TCR beta chain. Repertoires were generated with immunoSEQ multiplex PCR, while TCRdb's copy carries only in-frame clones and drops some. The sample shows some 250,000 clones, 70% to 90% of them seen only once. The sample comes from a study of blood T cell repertoires in COVID-19. The material sequenced was peripheral blood. The sequence was obtained from a middle-aged woman who had recovered from COVID-19.

CDR3 nucleotides: TGTGCCAGCAGTAGACAAAGGGGTGGGATTAATGAAAAACTGTTTTTT. This encodes CASSRQRGGINEKLFF. The rearrangement links TRBV27 to TRBJ1-4, with D possibly being TRBD1 (5 bases). This CDR3 contains 16 residues. Per germline, CDR1 MNHEY and CDR2 SMNVEV (reference sequence). Deletions cut 5 bases from V and 4 bases from J, with 17 bases between.